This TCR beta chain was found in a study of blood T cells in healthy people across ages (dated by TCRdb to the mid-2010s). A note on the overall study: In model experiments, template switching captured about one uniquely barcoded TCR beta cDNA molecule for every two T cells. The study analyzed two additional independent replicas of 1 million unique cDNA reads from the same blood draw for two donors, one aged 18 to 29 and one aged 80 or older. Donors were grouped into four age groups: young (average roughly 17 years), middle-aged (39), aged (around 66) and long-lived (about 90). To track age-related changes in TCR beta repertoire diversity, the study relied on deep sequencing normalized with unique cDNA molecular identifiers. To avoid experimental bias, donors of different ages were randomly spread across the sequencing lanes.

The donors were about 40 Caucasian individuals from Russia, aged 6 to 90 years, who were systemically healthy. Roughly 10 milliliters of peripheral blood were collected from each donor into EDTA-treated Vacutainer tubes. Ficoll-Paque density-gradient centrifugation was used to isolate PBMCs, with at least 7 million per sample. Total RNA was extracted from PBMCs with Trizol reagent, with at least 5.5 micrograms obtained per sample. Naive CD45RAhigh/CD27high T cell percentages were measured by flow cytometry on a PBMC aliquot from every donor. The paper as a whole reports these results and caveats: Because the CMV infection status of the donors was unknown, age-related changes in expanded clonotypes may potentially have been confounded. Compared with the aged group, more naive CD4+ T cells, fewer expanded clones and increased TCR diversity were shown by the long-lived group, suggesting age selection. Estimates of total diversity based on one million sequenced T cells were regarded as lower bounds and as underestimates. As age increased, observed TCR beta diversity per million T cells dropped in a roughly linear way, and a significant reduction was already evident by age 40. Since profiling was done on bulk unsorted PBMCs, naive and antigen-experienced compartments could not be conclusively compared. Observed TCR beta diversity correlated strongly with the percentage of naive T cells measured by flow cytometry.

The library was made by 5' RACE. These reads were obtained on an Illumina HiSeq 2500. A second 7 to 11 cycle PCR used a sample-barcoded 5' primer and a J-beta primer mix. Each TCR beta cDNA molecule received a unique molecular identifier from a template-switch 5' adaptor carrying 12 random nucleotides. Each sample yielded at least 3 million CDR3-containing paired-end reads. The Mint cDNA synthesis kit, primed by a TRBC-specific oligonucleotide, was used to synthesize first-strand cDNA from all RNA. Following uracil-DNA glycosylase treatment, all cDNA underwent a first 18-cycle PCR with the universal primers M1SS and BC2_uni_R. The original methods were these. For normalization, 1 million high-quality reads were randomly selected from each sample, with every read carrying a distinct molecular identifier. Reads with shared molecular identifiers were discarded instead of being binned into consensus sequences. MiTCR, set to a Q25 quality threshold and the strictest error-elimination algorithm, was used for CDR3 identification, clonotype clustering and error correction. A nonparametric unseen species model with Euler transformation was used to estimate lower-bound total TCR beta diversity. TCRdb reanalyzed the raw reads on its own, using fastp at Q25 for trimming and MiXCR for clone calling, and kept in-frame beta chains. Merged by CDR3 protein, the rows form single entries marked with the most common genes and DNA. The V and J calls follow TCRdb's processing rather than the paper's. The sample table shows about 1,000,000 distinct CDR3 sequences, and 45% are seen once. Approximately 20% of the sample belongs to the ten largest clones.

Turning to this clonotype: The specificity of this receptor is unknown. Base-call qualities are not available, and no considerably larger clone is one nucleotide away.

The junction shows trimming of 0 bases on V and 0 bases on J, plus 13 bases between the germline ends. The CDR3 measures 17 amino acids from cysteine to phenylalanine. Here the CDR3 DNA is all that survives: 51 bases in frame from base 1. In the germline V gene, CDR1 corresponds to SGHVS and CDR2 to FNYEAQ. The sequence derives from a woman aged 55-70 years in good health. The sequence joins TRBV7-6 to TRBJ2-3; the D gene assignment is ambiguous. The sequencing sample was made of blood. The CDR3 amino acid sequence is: CASSLAGGMSSTDTQYF. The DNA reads TGTGCCAGCAGCTTAGCGGGCGGAATGTCTAGCACAGATACGCAGTATTTT. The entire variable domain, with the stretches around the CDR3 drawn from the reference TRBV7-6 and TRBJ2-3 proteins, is GAGVSQSPRYKVTKRGQDVALRCDPISGHVSLYWYRQALGQGPEFLTYFNYEAQQDKSGLPNDRFSAERPEGSISTLTIQRTEQRDSAMYRCASSLAGGMSSTDTQYFGPGTRLTVL.